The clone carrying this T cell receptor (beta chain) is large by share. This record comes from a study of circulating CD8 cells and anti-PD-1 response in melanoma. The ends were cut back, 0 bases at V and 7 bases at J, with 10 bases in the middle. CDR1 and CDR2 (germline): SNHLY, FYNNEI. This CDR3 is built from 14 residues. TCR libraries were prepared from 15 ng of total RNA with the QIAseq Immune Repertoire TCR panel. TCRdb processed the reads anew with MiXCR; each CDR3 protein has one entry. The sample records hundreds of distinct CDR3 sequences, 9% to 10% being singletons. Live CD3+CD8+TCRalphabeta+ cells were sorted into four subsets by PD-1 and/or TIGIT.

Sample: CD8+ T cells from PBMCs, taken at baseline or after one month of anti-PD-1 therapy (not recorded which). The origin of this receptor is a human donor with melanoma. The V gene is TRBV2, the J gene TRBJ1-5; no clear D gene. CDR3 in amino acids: CASSEAIGNQPQHF. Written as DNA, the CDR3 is TGTGCCAGCAGTGAAGCGATTGGGAACCAGCCCCAGCATTTT.